This T cell receptor beta chain was sequenced for a study of blood T cell repertoires in COVID-19. Study context: PBMCs, B-cell-depleted T cells, or T cells provided the cDNA or gDNA that made up the material.

The data were produced by immunoSEQ multiplex PCR, yet TCRdb's version contains in-frame clones alone and is incomplete. The top ten hold around 8% of the sample, which has 120,000 to 150,000 clones, approximately 85% seen once. During active infection, Seattle patients enrolled and were then monitored through disease. This CDR3 region has 15 residues. V dropped 2 bases and J dropped 3 bases, with 13 bases sitting between them. Germline CDR1 LGHDT, CDR2 YNNKEL (reference sequence). The V gene is TRBV3-1 (or the pseudogene TRBV3-2), the J gene TRBJ1-1, with D possibly TRBD1 on 5 matching bases. The TCR sequence derives from a woman aged 60-75 years with COVID-19, enrolled during active disease. Sequenced material: peripheral blood. The CDR3 nucleotides are TGTGCCAGCAGCCAAACTACAGGCGCGGACACTGAAGCTTTCTTT. It yields the protein CASSQTTGADTEAFF.